What follows describes a single TCR beta chain. This clone was detected a few times. Its antigen remains unidentified. There are no base qualities to consult, and no much larger clone falls within one base. The data are from a study of blood T cell repertoires in COVID-19 (TCRdb year 2020). Notes on the research overall: Samples covering the acute and convalescent phases of COVID-19 were provided by collaborators in the United States, Italy and Spain. Where available, HLA class I and class II types were taken from metadata supplied by the sample provider and were not determined by assay-based typing. A freely available public database, intended as a resource for researchers studying the immune response to SARS-CoV-2, is where the repertoires were released. Sample metadata almost always included a de-identified subject ID, COVID-19 status, age in years and sex. Samples were obtained from the ongoing ImmuneRACE study (first 160 participants) and from 1,254 subjects provided by 6 global collaborators. Subjects who had been exposed to COVID-19, were actively infected with it, or had recovered from it provided the deeply sampled blood TCRbeta repertoires that made up the dataset. The prospective study material was composed of cDNA or gDNA derived from T cells, B-cell-depleted T cells, or PBMCs. The paper's findings and limits, for the study overall: The quantity of clinical and demographic metadata differed by source and by participant and was supplied without curation.

The germline V gene specifies SNHLY as CDR1 and FYNNEI as CDR2. V and J are trimmed by 3 bases and 5 bases, and the gene matches miss 13 bases of the junction. From the cysteine up to the phenylalanine, the CDR3 has a length of 16 residues. This entry keeps only the CDR3 DNA: 48 bases, framed from base 1. TCRbeta CDR3 regions were amplified from genomic DNA using the immunoSEQ Assay, a bias-controlled multiplex PCR. The source study handled its data this way. Within the assay, amplification of reference gene primers was used to estimate how many nucleated cells each sample contained. To quantify the absolute abundance of each unique TCRbeta CDR3 rearrangement, sequence reads were collapsed and filtered. For each sample, productive Simpson clonality was calculated as the square root of Simpson's diversity index over productive rearrangements. TCRdb stores this immuneACCESS table with in-frame sequences only. Part of the clones is absent; in the studies checked, under half of the shortfall reflects unresolved V genes, and no reason is known for the rest. V, J and clone size derive from that table, while D and trimming were established from the DNA sequence. The sample profile shows 80,000 or so clones; roughly 73% of them were found once. The biggest ten clones account for about a tenth of the sample.

Each collaborating institution followed its own protocols to collect whole blood in K2EDTA tubes. Collaborator samples were shipped for TCRbeta analysis as frozen whole blood, isolated PBMCs, or DNA extracted from either sample type. Source material: peripheral blood. The receptor comes from a human donor in a cohort sampled during active COVID-19. The chain couples TRBV2 to TRBJ2-7; 7 nucleotides in the junction match TRBD1. The CDR3 reads as follows: CASSEGPSRDSHEQYF. The DNA reads TGTGCCAGCAGTGAGGGACCCTCCCGGGACAGCCACGAGCAGTACTTC.